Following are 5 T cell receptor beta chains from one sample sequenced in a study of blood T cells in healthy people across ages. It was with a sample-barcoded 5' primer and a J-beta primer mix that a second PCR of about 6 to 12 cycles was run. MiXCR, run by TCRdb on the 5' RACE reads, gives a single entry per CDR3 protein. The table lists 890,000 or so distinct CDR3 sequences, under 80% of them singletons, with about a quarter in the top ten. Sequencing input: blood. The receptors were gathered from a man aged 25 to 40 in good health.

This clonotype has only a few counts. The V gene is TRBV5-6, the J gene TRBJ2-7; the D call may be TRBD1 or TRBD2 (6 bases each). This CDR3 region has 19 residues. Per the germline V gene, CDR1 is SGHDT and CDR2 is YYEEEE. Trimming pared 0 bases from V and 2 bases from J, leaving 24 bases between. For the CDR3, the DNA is TGTGCCAGCAGCTTGGTCGGGCCGGGGGCGCATTCTCGTACCTACGAGCAGTACTTC. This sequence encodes CASSLVGPGAHSRTYEQYF.

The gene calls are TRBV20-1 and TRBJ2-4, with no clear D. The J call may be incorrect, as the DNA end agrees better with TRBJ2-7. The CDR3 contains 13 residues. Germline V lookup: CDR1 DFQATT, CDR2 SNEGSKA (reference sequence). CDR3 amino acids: CSAAWVGLGEQYF. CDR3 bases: TGCAGTGCCGCGTGGGTAGGGCTGGGCGAGCAGTACTTC.

In nucleotides, the CDR3 is TGTGCCAGCAGCTTGAAGTACATGAACACTGAAGCTTTCTTT. Protein product: CASSLKYMNTEAFF. The V call is TRBV7-2, the J call TRBJ1-1; D unclear. Germline V gene lookup returns CDR1 SGHTA and CDR2 FQGNSA. The CDR3 totals 14 residues. V lost 3 bases and J lost 0, with 8 bases in between.

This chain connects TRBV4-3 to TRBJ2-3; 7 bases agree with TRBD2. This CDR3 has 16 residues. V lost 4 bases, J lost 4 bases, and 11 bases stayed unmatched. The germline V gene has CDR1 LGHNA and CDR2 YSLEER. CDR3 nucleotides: TGCGCCAGCAGCCGCGGACTAGTGGGGGGGGCAGATACGCAGTATTTT. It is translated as CASSRGLVGGADTQYF.

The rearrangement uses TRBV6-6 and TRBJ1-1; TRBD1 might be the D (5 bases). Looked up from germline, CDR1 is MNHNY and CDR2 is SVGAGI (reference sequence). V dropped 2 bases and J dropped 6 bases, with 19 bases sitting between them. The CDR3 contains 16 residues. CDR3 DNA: TGTGCCAGCAGTTACGACATACCTCCAGGGAAGGCTGAAGCTTTCTTT. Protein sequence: CASSYDIPPGKAEAFF.